This is a list of T cell receptor beta chains from one sample in a study of blood T cells in healthy people across ages. One entry per CDR3 protein, called by TCRdb with MiXCR from the 5' RACE reads. The sample comprises approximately 800,000 distinct CDR3 sequences, roughly 34% of which are singletons, and under 15% rests with the top ten. The specimen sequenced was blood. Receptors were obtained from a young man in good health. Each CDR3 is given without its conserved first and last residue.

v_call	j_call	cdr3_aa
TRBV12-3/TRBV12-4	TRBJ2-1	ASSPSPTVVQF
TRBV5-6	TRBJ2-2	ASSSSAYRNGELF
TRBV10-3	TRBJ2-7	ATQKLLENEQY
TRBV4-2	TRBJ2-1	ASSQETSGAYNEQF
TRBV12-3/TRBV12-4	TRBJ2-5	ASSVGQGETQY
TRBV20-1	TRBJ2-7	SARVIGYEQY
TRBV2	TRBJ1-6	ASSGETGNSPLH
TRBV7-2	TRBJ2-7	ASSKHDRGSYEQY
TRBV6-5	TRBJ2-5	ASSYGRENEQY
TRBV7-2	TRBJ1-2	ASSSPDHRAGYT
TRBV6-6	-	ASSYEGTLGYEQY
TRBV28	TRBJ2-7	ASSPGTSREQY
TRBV20-1	TRBJ2-1	SARWGWDEQF
TRBV7-9	TRBJ2-1	ASSLDGRTYNEQF
TRBV20-1	-	SARDLSGDRAVFYEQY
TRBV7-2	TRBJ2-5	ASSPAGPALFKY
TRBV10-3	TRBJ2-3	AIFGGAQSDTQY
TRBV12-3/TRBV12-4	TRBJ1-6	ASSLTGFNSPLH
TRBV7-2	TRBJ1-2	ASSNVVHTNYGYT
TRBV20-1	TRBJ1-5	SATQPGTGGQGNQPQH
TRBV6-5	TRBJ2-7	ASSYLRRPLSQGSEGNEQY
TRBV7-2	TRBJ1-2	ASSRRQAYGYT
TRBV6-2/TRBV6-3	TRBJ2-5	ASSSGPNPY
TRBV5-1	TRBJ2-1	ASSVGSWNEQF
TRBV15	TRBJ2-1	ATSSSGGGMDEQF
TRBV7-2	TRBJ1-2	ASSSTRQGVYGYT
TRBV7-2	TRBJ2-7	ASSSDWGEYEQY
TRBV9	TRBJ2-3	ASSARRLGEKRNADTQY
TRBV5-1	TRBJ2-4	ASSLDSLKAKNIQY
TRBV20-1	TRBJ2-1	SASLTGENEQF
TRBV30	TRBJ1-4	AWSALGTNEKLF
TRBV13	TRBJ2-5	ASSLGLGQVYQETQY
TRBV7-8	TRBJ2-7	ASSFPRGSYNEQY
TRBV12-3/TRBV12-4	TRBJ2-5	ASTPGAGTKY
TRBV5-1	TRBJ2-1	ASSLVGGSYNEQF
TRBV7-2	TRBJ1-2	ASSLGITEVGGYT
TRBV5-5	TRBJ2-1	ASSPGPDHNEQF
TRBV20-1	TRBJ2-7	SAVAGLSYEQY
TRBV28	TRBJ2-1	ASSLDRGEQF
TRBV7-9	TRBJ2-1	ASSSNPSRAEQF
TRBV7-2	TRBJ1-2	ASSPGPSAGYT
TRBV10-3	TRBJ2-5	AISESNTGTGFVTQY
TRBV6-6	TRBJ2-7	ASQTRGNTQY
TRBV20-1	TRBJ2-3	SARDQARGGPTDTQY
TRBV12-3/TRBV12-4	TRBJ2-3	ASSLSSGGVDTQY
TRBV7-9	TRBJ2-4	ASSPGLAVAKNIQY
TRBV2	TRBJ2-1	ASSPMGLLDNEQF
TRBV4-3	TRBJ1-5	ASSQGGIGTTQPQH
TRBV7-2	TRBJ1-1	ASSVERSEAF
TRBV12-3/TRBV12-4	TRBJ2-3	ASSLWTGSSTDTRY
TRBV15	TRBJ1-2	ATSRDLNRNYGYT
TRBV4-3	TRBJ1-2	ASSHMDRESGYT
TRBV4-3	TRBJ2-1	ASSQDFVGQGVRNEQF
TRBV29-1	TRBJ2-1	SVDTGHLAYNEQF
TRBV7-2	TRBJ2-5	ASSFQGLDGTQY
TRBV29-1	TRBJ2-7	SVTARGASYEQY
TRBV2	TRBJ1-1	ASSEIGQGTEAF
TRBV6-2/TRBV6-3	TRBJ1-6	ASSSGTGSSPLH
TRBV5-1	TRBJ2-1	ASSLGQASNEQF